This T cell receptor beta chain was captured by sequencing in a study of T cell responses to AZD1222 COVID-19 vaccine. The CDR3 is 15 residues long. The germline V gene encodes CDR1 SGHAT and CDR2 FQNNGV. Trimming shortened V by 1 base and J by 3 bases, and 13 bases separated the two germline ends. This clone was observed a handful of times. TCRdb's copy holds only in-frame clones and misses some; the assay was immunoSEQ multiplex PCR. The data show tens of thousands of clones, approximately 85% seen once. This rearrangement joins TRBV11-2 to TRBJ2-7; tentative D call: TRBD2 (6 bases). This TCR was recovered from an adult in good health. The input for sequencing was peripheral blood, taken on day 0 of MenACWY control vaccination. The CDR3 sequence: CASSLGAGRDYEQYF. DNA of the CDR3: TGTGCCAGCAGCTTAGGGGCAGGGCGGGACTACGAGCAGTACTTC.